The T cell receptor (beta chain) described here comes from a study of blood T cell repertoires in COVID-19. Study background: There were acute and convalescent COVID-19 samples, and they came from the United States, Italy and Spain. Sample material is recorded as cDNA or gDNA derived from T cells, B-cell-depleted T cells, or PBMCs.

Only in-frame clones appear in the TCRdb table, and some are missing; sequencing was by immunoSEQ multiplex PCR. The sample contains fewer than 400,000 clones, about 86% of which appear only once. Comment on this clone: Other DNA sequences in the sample encode the same CDR3.

CDR1 is MNHEY, CDR2 SMNVEV, per germline (reference sequence). V dropped 3 bases and J dropped 2 bases, with 7 bases sitting between them. This CDR3 has 13 residues. Cohorts were based on clinical histories the participants reported. The TCR was taken from a woman aged 45 to 65 who had recovered from COVID-19. The material sequenced was PBMCs or T cells enriched from blood (not recorded which). The chain links TRBV27 to TRBJ1-1; no reliable D call. The CDR3 loop reads CASSFRGNTEAFF. The CDR3 DNA follows: TGTGCCAGCAGTTTCCGGGGAAACACTGAAGCTTTCTTT.